The clone carrying this TCR beta chain has a count of ten or more. Its target is unknown. Primers used in a second PCR of roughly 7 to 11 cycles were a sample-barcoded 5' primer and a J-beta primer mix. Unique molecular identifiers of 12 random nucleotides labeled each cDNA. TCRdb reprocessed the 5' RACE reads with MiXCR, giving one entry per CDR3 protein. This sample has hundreds of thousands of distinct CDR3 sequences, with approximately 30% found just once. The sample belongs to a study of blood T cells in healthy people across ages. Study results and caveats: Possibly confounding the expanded clonotype changes was the fact that donor CMV status was unknown.

The sample, approximately 10 milliliters of peripheral blood, was drawn from each donor. The sequencing input was blood. The clonotype was recovered from a woman aged 80 or over in good health.

This CDR3 is CASSSTSNSYNEQFF. In DNA, the CDR3 is TGTGCCAGCAGTTCAACATCGAACTCCTACAATGAGCAGTTCTTC. The chain is built from TRBV11-2 and TRBJ2-1; D not resolved. The CDR3 consists of 15 residues. V was cut by 6 bases and J by 0 bases, with 12 bases left in between. Germline CDR1 SGHAT, CDR2 FQNNGV.